This T cell receptor (beta chain) was recovered during a study of OX40 agonist ivuxolimab in advanced cancers. Study findings and constraints: On average, CD8+ T cells showed a greater number of expanded clones than CD4+.

Only in-frame clones appear in the TCRdb table, and some are missing; sequencing was by immunoSEQ multiplex PCR. The profile shows 15,000 or so clones, more than 75% of them singletons. Germline values: CDR1 LNHDA, CDR2 SQIVND (reference sequence). The CDR3 is 13 amino acids. Worth noting for this clone: Its target is unknown.

The receptor comes from an adult with an advanced solid tumor such as melanoma, head and neck, liver or kidney cancer. The sequencing used CD4+ or CD8+ T cells sorted from blood, collected in a trial of the OX40 agonist ivuxolimab. The gene calls are TRBV19 and TRBJ2-5; D not resolved. The J call may be wrong; the DNA end is better matched by TRBJ2-7. CDR3 nucleotides: TGTGCCAGTAGTATGAAGCTCTCCTACGAGCAGTACTTC. This gives the protein CASSMKLSYEQYF.